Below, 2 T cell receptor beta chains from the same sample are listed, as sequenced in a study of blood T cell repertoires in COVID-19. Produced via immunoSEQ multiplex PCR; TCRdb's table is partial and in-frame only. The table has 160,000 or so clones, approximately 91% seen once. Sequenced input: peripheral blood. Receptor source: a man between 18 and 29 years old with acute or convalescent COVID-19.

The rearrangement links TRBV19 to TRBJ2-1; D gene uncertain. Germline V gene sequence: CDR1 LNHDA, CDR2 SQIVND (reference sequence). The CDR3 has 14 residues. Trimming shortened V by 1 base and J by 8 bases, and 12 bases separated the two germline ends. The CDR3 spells CASSIVAPPYEQFF. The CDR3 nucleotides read TGTGCCAGTAGTATAGTGGCACCCCCCTATGAGCAGTTCTTC.

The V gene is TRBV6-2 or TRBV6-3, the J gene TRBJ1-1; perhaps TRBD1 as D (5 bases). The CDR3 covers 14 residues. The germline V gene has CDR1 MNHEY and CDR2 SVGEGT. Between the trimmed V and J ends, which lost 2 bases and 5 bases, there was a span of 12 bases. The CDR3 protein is CASSYPPGGTEAFF. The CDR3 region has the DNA TGTGCCAGCAGTTACCCTCCCGGGGGAACTGAAGCTTTCTTT.